Detailed here is one T cell receptor (beta chain). The source of the sample is a study of PD-1 blockade in mismatch repair-deficient tumors. Some clones are missing from TCRdb's copy, which holds only in-frame ones; the method was immunoSEQ multiplex PCR. The table lists 90,000 to 120,000 clones, 82% of them singletons. The specimen comprised peripheral blood, sampled roughly 35 weeks after starting pembrolizumab. The sequence was obtained from an adult with mismatch repair-deficient cancer.

DNA for the CDR3: TGCGCCAGCAGCTTGGGACCGGGGGGCAGGGCACAAGAGACCCAGTACTTC. Translation gives CASSLGPGGRAQETQYF. The V call is TRBV5-1, the J call TRBJ2-5; tentatively, D is TRBD2 (7 bases). The CDR3 runs 17 residues. Germline CDR1 is SGHRS and CDR2 is YFSETQ. The V gene lost 0 bases and the J gene lost 2 bases, with 17 bases spanning the gap.